This T cell receptor beta chain comes out of a study of post-analysis software for immune sequencing data. As for the study in general: Recorded disease courses covered relapsing-remitting, secondary progressive and progressive-relapsing multiple sclerosis. Some patients had no subtype annotation. Overall study findings and caveats: Five or six TRBV segments were significantly more frequent in patients than in controls. TRBV5-6, TRBV5-1 and TRBV20-1 were among these segments. Those samples that were prepared in the same batch co-clustered strongly by F measure. Compared against controls, patients with multiple sclerosis displayed significantly lower normalized Chao1 diversity.

As for this clonotype: Its antigen is currently unknown.

Sequencing libraries made from TCR beta cDNA carried unique molecular identifiers. TCRdb fed the PCR reads into MiXCR, producing one record per CDR3 protein. The sample carries approximately 690,000 distinct CDR3 sequences, over 45% recorded once. CDR3 length equals 15 residues. V lost 3 bases and J lost 5, with 16 bases in between. The chain couples TRBV12-3 or TRBV12-4 to TRBJ1-2; possible D gene TRBD1, 5 bases. This TCR came from a girl aged 2-10 years with multiple sclerosis. Input material: blood. Here the CDR3 DNA reads TGTGCCAGCAGTTTCCGCGGACACTCCATGTATGGCTACACCTTC. The encoded protein is CASSFRGHSMYGYTF.